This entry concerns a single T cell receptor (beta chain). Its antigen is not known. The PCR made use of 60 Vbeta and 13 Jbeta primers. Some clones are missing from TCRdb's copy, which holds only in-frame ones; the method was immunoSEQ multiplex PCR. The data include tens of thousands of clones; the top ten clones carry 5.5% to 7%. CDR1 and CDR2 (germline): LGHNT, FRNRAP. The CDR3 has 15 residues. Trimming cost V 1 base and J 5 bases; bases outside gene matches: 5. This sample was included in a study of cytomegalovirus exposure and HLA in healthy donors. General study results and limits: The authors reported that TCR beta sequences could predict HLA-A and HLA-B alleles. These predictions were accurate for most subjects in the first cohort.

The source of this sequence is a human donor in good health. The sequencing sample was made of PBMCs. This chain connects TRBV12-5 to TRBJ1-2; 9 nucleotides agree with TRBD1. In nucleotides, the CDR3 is TGTGCTAGTGGTTTGGAACAGGGGGCTCTGTATGGCTACACCTTC. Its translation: CASGLEQGALYGYTF. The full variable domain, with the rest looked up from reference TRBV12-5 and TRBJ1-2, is DARVTQTPRHKVTEMGQEVTMRCQPILGHNTVFWYRQTMMQGLELLAYFRNRAPLDDSGMPKDRFSAEMPDATLATLKIQPSEPRDSAVYFCASGLEQGALYGYTFGSGTRLTVV.